These 11 T cell receptor beta chains share one sample of origin, sequenced in a study of Graves' ophthalmopathy and Graves' hyperthyroidism. From RNA, the CDR3 regions of TCR beta chains were amplified and sequenced. HTBI primers primed a first-round RT-PCR, and a second-round multiplex PCR followed. TCRdb reprocessed the multiplex PCR reads via MiXCR and lists one record per CDR3 protein. In the table there are 740,000 or so distinct CDR3 sequences, roughly 41% of which are singletons. The specimen sequenced was peripheral blood. All receptors derive from an adult man with Graves' ophthalmopathy.

There are many counts of this clonotype. The rearrangement uses TRBV5-6 and TRBJ1-1; TRBD1 matches 7 bases. CDR1 and CDR2 (germline): SGHDT, YYEEEE. V lost 4 bases, J lost 5 bases, and 8 bases stayed unmatched. The CDR3 runs 14 residues. For the CDR3, the DNA is TGTGCCAGCAGCCCGGGACAGCGATGGACTGAAGCTTTCTTT. This codes for CASSPGQRWTEAFF.

This rearrangement joins TRBV20-1 to TRBJ1-4; TRBD1 agrees at 9 bases. The V and J ends lost 6 bases and 2 bases, in that order; junction bases with no gene match: 4. Per the germline V gene, CDR1 is DFQATT and CDR2 is SNEGSKA (reference sequence). This CDR3 is 14 amino acids long. Written as DNA, the CDR3 is TGCAGTGCAGCCGGGACAGGGACTAATGAAAAACTGTTTTTT. Residues: CSAAGTGTNEKLFF.

The V gene is TRBV6-5, the J gene TRBJ2-7; D may correspond to TRBD1 or TRBD2 (5 bases each). This CDR3 is built from 16 residues. V was shortened by 0 bases and J by 4 bases, with 16 bases between the two germline ends. The germline V gene has CDR1 MNHEY and CDR2 SVGAGI. The CDR3 spells CASSYSGQGPDYEQYF. The CDR3 DNA sequence: TGTGCCAGCAGTTACTCCGGGCAGGGACCTGATTACGAGCAGTACTTC.

The chain is built from TRBV11-1 and TRBJ1-1; TRBD1 matches at 9 bases. V shed 3 bases and J 0 bases; nucleotides not matched to a gene: 2. CDR1 and CDR2 (germline): SGHAT, FQDESV (reference sequence). This CDR3 has 15 residues. The CDR3 region is CASSFTGGMNTEAFF. In nucleotides, the CDR3 is TGTGCCAGCAGCTTCACAGGGGGCATGAACACTGAAGCTTTCTTT. Combining the CDR3 with reference TRBV11-1 and TRBJ1-1 gives the whole variable domain EAEVAQSPRYKITEKSQAVAFWCDPISGHATLYWYRQILGQGPELLVQFQDESVVDDSQLPKDRFSAERLKGVDSTLKIQPAELGDSAMYLCASSFTGGMNTEAFFGQGTRLTVV.

Only a few counts were recorded for this clonotype. The chain recombines TRBV12-5 with TRBJ2-5; TRBD1 might be the D (6 bases). CDR1 and CDR2 (germline): LGHNT, FRNRAP. Trimming took off 3 bases at V and 5 bases at J, with 13 bases between the two ends. The CDR3 covers 14 residues. This CDR3 reads CASGFGIQGETQYF. The CDR3 nucleotides are TGTGCTAGTGGTTTCGGTATTCAGGGGGAGACCCAGTACTTC.

In this sample, this clonotype turned up a few times. V usage is TRBV20-1 and J usage is TRBJ2-7; TRBD2 aligns across 10 bases. The CDR3 contains 15 residues. V shed 3 bases and J 3 bases; nucleotides not matched to a gene: 8. Germline CDR1 and CDR2: DFQATT and SNEGSKA (reference sequence). CDR3 nucleotides: TGCAGTGCTAGTGGGGGACTAGCGTCCCTCTACGAGCAGTACTTC. It is translated as CSASGGLASLYEQYF.

The table lists this clonotype with a few counts. This chain joins TRBV6-5 and TRBJ1-5, with 7 bases fitting TRBD1. V was pared by 6 bases and J by 5 bases, with 10 bases of the junction left unmatched. CDR1 is MNHEY and CDR2 is SVGAGI in the germline V gene. This CDR3 spans 15 amino acids. The CDR3 protein is CASSQDATGYQPQHF. The DNA of the CDR3 is TGTGCCAGCAGCCAAGATGCGACAGGGTATCAGCCCCAGCATTTT.

This clonotype came up a few times. The gene calls are TRBV14 and TRBJ2-5; possibly TRBD1 or TRBD2 for D (6 bases each). There are 15 residues in the CDR3. V lost 4 bases to trimming and J lost 3 bases, with 15 bases between them. CDR1 is SGHDN, CDR2 FVKESK, per germline. For the CDR3, the DNA is TGTGCCAGCAGCCTTTCGGGGGCCAGGGAAGAGACCCAGTACTTC. Its protein is CASSLSGAREETQYF.

The sample holds a few counts of this clonotype. The CDR3 nucleotides read TGTGCCAGCAGCCCAATCAACAGGGACACTGAAGCTTTCTTT. Translated, it gives CASSPINRDTEAFF. This sequence joins TRBV3-1 and TRBJ1-1, with D possibly matching TRBD1 (6 bases). Germline CDR1 and CDR2: LGHDT and YNNKEL (reference sequence). Trimming removed 4 bases from V and 3 bases from J, with 12 bases in between. The CDR3 extends over 14 amino acids.

The chain combines TRBV29-1 with TRBJ2-7; 7 bases agree with TRBD2. Germline-derived CDR1 and CDR2 are SQVTM and ANQGSEA. The CDR3 runs to 13 residues. Unmatched junction bases numbered 9, after V lost 3 bases and J lost 7 bases. The CDR3 DNA reads TGCAGCGTTGACGGCAGCGGGGCGCGGGAGCAGTACTTC. Protein sequence: CSVDGSGAREQYF.

The V call is TRBV28, the J call TRBJ2-7; D gene uncertain. From germline, CDR1 is MDHEN and CDR2 SYDVKM. Trimming shortened V by 5 bases and J by 4 bases, and 12 bases separated the two germline ends. This CDR3 has 13 amino acids. In DNA, the CDR3 is TGTGCCAGCAGTCTCCTGGTGGAGTACGAGCAGTACTTC. Amino acid sequence: CASSLLVEYEQYF.